This TCR beta chain was captured by sequencing in a study of beta chain features in type 1 diabetes. Broader study findings: The naive, central memory and Treg TCRB repertoires of patients appeared to be more similar to one another than those of healthy donors. TCRB CDR3s from Type 1 diabetes patients were moderately but significantly shorter in all four CD4+ subsets.

CD45RO/CCR7/CD25/CD127/CD95/CD27 sorting isolated CD4+ naive, central memory, regulatory and stem cell-like memory cells. In all sorted populations, purity surpassed 98%. Points on this clone: Its antigen is unidentified.

The sequenced template was cDNA made from the entire isolated RNA. TCRdb's table, derived via immunoSEQ multiplex PCR, lists solely in-frame clones and lacks some. This table has 400,000 to 550,000 clones, roughly 11% appearing once. The germline V gene has CDR1 SGHRS and CDR2 YFSETQ. The CDR3 runs to 16 residues. Trimming stripped 4 bases from V and 0 bases from J, with 14 bases between. The receptor's source is a young woman in good health. The sequenced sample consisted of naive CD4+ T cells from blood. The chain employs TRBV5-1 and TRBJ2-1; D perhaps matches TRBD1 (6 bases). For the CDR3, the DNA is TGCGCCAGCAGCCCCAGGGGCGATAGCTCCTACAATGAGCAGTTCTTC. Translating gives CASSPRGDSSYNEQFF.